This T cell receptor (beta chain) is from a study of monozygotic twins with cystic fibrosis. Study summary: Libraries were built from three micrograms of fragmented DNA using about 14 PCR cycles.

Clones were sequenced by immunoSEQ multiplex PCR, and TCRdb holds only the in-frame ones, with some missing. The sample includes over 25,000 clones, 92% seen only once; the top ten take 0.8% to 1%. General study results and limits: Monozygotic CF twin pairs shared significantly more nucleotide-identical clonotypes than unrelated CF individuals did. In 13 of 16 pairs, V gene usage was closest to the co-twin's. The repertoire was suggested to be naive-dominated, clonality median roughly 0.0093.

CDR3 length equals 14 residues. Germline CDR1 reads GTSNPN; CDR2 reads SVGIG (reference sequence). Trimming stripped 5 bases from V and 8 bases from J, with 19 bases between. A word on this clone: Its target is unknown.

The origin of this receptor is a girl aged 2 to 9 with cystic fibrosis. The sample consisted of blood. V usage is TRBV30 and J usage is TRBJ1-5, with D hard to call. The CDR3 sequence is CAWAPVKWGEPQHF. CDR3 bases: TGTGCCTGGGCCCCGGTCAAGTGGGGTGAGCCCCAGCATTTT. Full variable domain (remainder filled in from reference TRBV30 and TRBJ1-5): SQTIHQWPATLVQPVGSPLSLECTVEGTSNPNLYWYRQAAGRGLQLLFYSVGIGQISSEVPQNLSASRPQDRQFILSSKKLLLSDSGFYLCAWAPVKWGEPQHFGDGTRLSIL.